What follows are 23 T cell receptor beta chains derived from one specimen sequenced in a study of T cells in Graves' hyperthyroidism and ophthalmopathy. TCR beta CDR3 region amplification was performed from RNA transcripts. Initially, a first-round RT-PCR of the TCR CDR3 employed the HTBI primer set. Each CDR3 protein is one row after TCRdb ran MiXCR on the multiplex PCR reads. The data contain about 360,000 distinct CDR3 sequences, roughly 13% of them singletons. Source material: blood. The receptors here all came from a woman under 30 with Graves' hyperthyroidism.

For this clonotype: This sequence may be a read error, since a much larger clone differs from it by one base. V gene TRBV28 combines with J gene TRBJ2-5; TRBD2 agrees at 14 bases. The germline V gene encodes CDR1 MDHEN and CDR2 SYDVKM. This CDR3 has 17 amino acids. The V and J ends lost 10 bases and 4 bases, in that order; junction bases with no gene match: 14. The CDR3: CANSQTGLAGVGETQYF. The DNA of the CDR3 is TGTGCCAACAGCCAAACGGGACTAGCGGGGGTAGGAGAGACCCAGTACTTC.

Ten or more counts support this clonotype. J is TRBJ2-7 and V is TRBV3-1; a possible D gene is TRBD1 (5 bases). Germline loops: CDR1 LGHDT, CDR2 YNNKEL (reference sequence). The CDR3 runs 13 residues. V gave up 3 bases and J gave up 4 bases, with 10 bases separating them. The CDR3 bases are TGTGCCAGCAGCCACACGACAGATTACGAGCAGTACTTC. It translates to CASSHTTDYEQYF.

This clonotype showed up many times. The chain links TRBV5-1 to TRBJ2-5; D possibly corresponds to TRBD2 (6 bases). The length of the CDR3 is 14 residues. V lost 5 bases and J lost 13, with 24 bases in between. Germline V gene lookup returns CDR1 SGHRS and CDR2 YFSETQ. For the CDR3, the DNA is TGCGCCAGCAGTCCTAGTTCTGCGGGACCGTCGGTGTACTTC. Residues: CASSPSSAGPSVYF.

The V and J genes are TRBV14 and TRBJ2-7; D is tentatively TRBD1 or TRBD2 (5 bases each). The CDR3 is made up of 14 amino acids. CDR1 and CDR2 (germline): SGHDN, FVKESK. With 2 bases removed from V and 2 bases from J, the gap between germline ends came to 10 bases. CDR3 bases: TGTGCCAGCAGCCAAAGGGGACGTCCCTACGAGCAGTACTTC. This encodes CASSQRGRPYEQYF.

This clonotype was detected many times. The CDR3 protein is CASSLGGQSSGANVLTF. In nucleotides, the CDR3 is TGTGCCAGCAGTTTGGGGGGACAGAGCTCTGGGGCCAACGTCCTGACTTTC. The gene calls are TRBV6-1 and TRBJ2-6; possible D gene TRBD1, 7 bases. Germline V gene sequence: CDR1 MNHNS, CDR2 SASEGT. Trimming removed 5 bases at V and 0 bases at J, with 14 bases between. The CDR3 sequence is 17 residues long.

The chain is built from TRBV20-1 and TRBJ2-1; D tentatively fits TRBD1 or TRBD2 (5 bases each). Trimming stripped 6 bases from V and 7 bases from J, with 19 bases between. The CDR3 contains 14 residues. The germline gives CDR1 DFQATT, CDR2 SNEGSKA (reference sequence). The CDR3 protein is CSALGTQDGNEQFF. The CDR3 region has the DNA TGCAGTGCCCTCGGGACGCAGGATGGGAATGAGCAGTTCTTC.

In its sample, this clonotype was seen many times. The chain uses TRBV2 and TRBJ2-5, with D perhaps TRBD1 or TRBD2 (5 bases each). This CDR3 region has 14 residues. The V gene's germline CDR1 is SNHLY and CDR2 FYNNEI. The V end was cut by 4 bases, the J end by 4 bases, with 13 bases between. The CDR3: CASSVLTGGETQYF. DNA of the CDR3: TGTGCCAGCAGTGTCCTAACAGGAGGAGAGACCCAGTACTTC.

In its sample, this clonotype was seen many times. The chain uses TRBV28 and TRBJ1-5; D is possibly TRBD1 (6 bases). The germline gives CDR1 MDHEN, CDR2 SYDVKM. The CDR3 has 14 residues. V shed 7 bases and J shed 5 bases, with 15 bases lying between them. The CDR3: CASIGGGLYQPQHF. DNA of the CDR3: TGTGCCAGCATTGGAGGGGGGTTGTATCAGCCCCAGCATTTT.

The genes are TRBV2 and TRBJ2-3, with a weak D call TRBD2 (6 bases). Between the trimmed V and J ends, which lost 3 bases and 14 bases, there was a span of 18 bases. The CDR3 extends over 13 amino acids. Germline V gives CDR1 SNHLY, CDR2 FYNNEI. The CDR3 nucleotides are TGTGCCAGCAGTGAGTCATCGGGAGTTGGGAGGTATTTT. Protein sequence: CASSESSGVGRYF.

The chain couples TRBV10-3 to TRBJ1-1, with 7 bases aligning to TRBD1. Germline V gives CDR1 ENHRY, CDR2 SYGVKD. The CDR3 is 14 residues long. Trimming removed 6 bases from V and 1 base from J; junction bases left unmatched: 5. CDR3: CAISPGTENTEAFF. DNA for the CDR3: TGTGCCATCAGCCCCGGGACAGAGAACACTGAAGCTTTCTTT.

The CDR3 is CASSQVPRVYGYTF. CDR3 in DNA: TGCGCCAGCAGCCAAGTACCCAGGGTCTATGGCTACACCTTC. This chain connects TRBV4-3 to TRBJ1-2, with TRBD1 as a possible D gene (5 bases). V was cut by 1 base and J by 4 bases, with 10 bases left in between. The CDR3 extends over 14 amino acids. Looked up from germline, CDR1 is LGHNA and CDR2 is YSLEER.

This clonotype was seen a few times. J is TRBJ2-7 and V is TRBV7-9, with TRBD1 matching over 10 bases. J gave up 3 bases and V 8 bases, and 7 bases lay outside the gene matches. CDR1 and CDR2 (germline): SEHNR, FQNEAQ (reference sequence). The CDR3 consists of 14 residues. CDR3 DNA: TGTGCCAGCTCCTCGGGACAGGGGATCTACGAGCAGTACTTC. Protein product: CASSSGQGIYEQYF.

This clonotype was counted ten times or more. The rearrangement joins TRBV5-1 to TRBJ1-1; D may be TRBD1 (5 bases). The CDR3 has 16 amino acids. V was cut by 4 bases and J by 7 bases, with 23 bases left in between. The germline CDR1 and CDR2 sequences are SGHRS and YFSETQ. Written as DNA, the CDR3 is TGCGCCAGCAGCCACCACAAAGAGGGGTCGTCGGGTGAAGCTTTCTTT. It specifies CASSHHKEGSSGEAFF.

This clonotype has a count of ten or more. The chain joins TRBV24-1 to TRBJ2-3; the D gene is possibly TRBD2 (5 bases). Trimming stripped 4 bases from V and 6 bases from J, with 25 bases between. CDR3 length equals 18 residues. In germline, CDR1 is KGHDR, CDR2 SFDVKD. The CDR3 loop is CATSDRNDRRFSGDTQYF. In nucleotides, the CDR3 is TGTGCCACCAGTGACCGAAACGATAGACGATTCTCGGGGGATACGCAGTATTTT.

Many counts were recorded for this clonotype. The J gene is TRBJ1-1, the V gene TRBV30; D not certain. V was shortened by 2 bases and J by 7 bases, with 8 bases between the two germline ends. Looked up from germline, CDR1 is GTSNPN and CDR2 is SVGIG (reference sequence). The CDR3 covers 11 residues. The CDR3 loop reads CAWSKGNEAFF. CDR3 sequence (DNA): TGTGCCTGGAGTAAAGGGAATGAAGCTTTCTTT.

This chain joins TRBV6-2 or TRBV6-3 and TRBJ1-1; D gene ambiguous. V was clipped by 1 base and J by 6 bases, with 3 bases between them. The CDR3 is 11 residues long. Germline loops: CDR1 MNHEY, CDR2 SVGEGT. In DNA, the CDR3 is TGTGCCAGCAGTTACTGGGCTGAAGCTTTCTTT. It encodes CASSYWAEAFF.

This clonotype has at least ten counts. The V gene is TRBV7-9, the J gene TRBJ1-4; weak D call: TRBD1 (5 bases). Germline CDR1 and CDR2: SEHNR and FQNEAQ (reference sequence). This CDR3 comprises 14 residues. Between the trimmed V and J ends, which lost 7 bases and 6 bases, there was a span of 15 bases. Written as DNA, the CDR3 is TGTGCCAGCACCCCGGGGCAGCATCATGAAAAACTGTTTTTT. It translates to CASTPGQHHEKLFF.

Comment on this clonotype: A clone one base away is much larger, so this may be a read error. The conserved phenylalanine or tryptophan is not found at the CDR3 terminus, so this likely reflects a read error. The genes are TRBV27 and TRBJ1-5, with a possible D match to TRBD1 (5 bases). The CDR3 is 15 amino acids. Germline-derived CDR1 and CDR2 are MNHEY and SMNVEV (reference sequence). V lost 5 bases and J lost 7, with 18 bases in between. CDR3 nucleotides: TGTGCCAGCAGTCCCGGGACGGCCGGGGGACAGCCCCAGCATCTT. This gives the protein CASSPGTAGGQPQHL.

There are many counts of this clonotype. This chain joins TRBV12-3 or TRBV12-4 and TRBJ2-3, with 13 bases matching TRBD2. The V gene end was trimmed by 2 bases and the J gene end by 0 bases; junction bases not matched to a gene: 11. The CDR3 has 20 residues. CDR3 bases: TGTGCCAGCAGTTTACGATATTTTGGGACTAGCGGGACCAGCACAGATACGCAGTATTTT. Protein product: CASSLRYFGTSGTSTDTQYF.

This clonotype was counted many times. This chain joins TRBV2 and TRBJ1-4; 7 bases align to TRBD1. V dropped 6 bases and J dropped 5; count of bases not matched to a gene: 9. The CDR3 runs to 15 residues. CDR1 and CDR2 from the germline V gene are SNHLY and FYNNEI. The CDR3 reads CASSARTGINEKLFF. The CDR3 DNA follows: TGTGCCAGCAGCGCTAGGACAGGAATCAATGAAAAACTGTTTTTT.

This clonotype was counted a few times. The chain links TRBV24-1 to TRBJ2-1; 7 nucleotides line up with TRBD2. The CDR3 has 15 residues. The J segment lost 8 bases and the V segment lost 4 bases, leaving 10 bases of the junction unmatched. Germline lookup yields CDR1 KGHDR and CDR2 SFDVKD. This CDR3 is CATSDPGASGDEQFF. Here the CDR3 DNA reads TGTGCCACCAGTGACCCAGGCGCTAGCGGTGATGAGCAGTTCTTC.

This clonotype was recorded at least ten times. This sequence joins TRBV3-1 and TRBJ2-7; 7 positions match TRBD2. Germline loops: CDR1 LGHDT, CDR2 YNNKEL (reference sequence). V trimming: 1 base; J trimming: 3 bases; junction bases outside the gene matches: 6. This CDR3 region has 15 residues. The CDR3 bases are TGTGCCAGCAGCCAAGTCGTCCGGGGGGTCTACGAGCAGTACTTC. This gives the protein CASSQVVRGVYEQYF.

This chain links TRBV20-1 with TRBJ1-6; possible D gene TRBD1, 5 bases. The ends were cut back, 5 bases at V and 6 bases at J, with 17 bases in the middle. The germline V gene has CDR1 DFQATT and CDR2 SNEGSKA (reference sequence). There are 15 residues in the CDR3. The CDR3 reads CSAPLVGGPNSPLHF. DNA of the CDR3: TGCAGTGCTCCACTCGTCGGGGGTCCTAATTCACCCCTCCACTTT.